A single sample gave rise to the 2 T cell receptor beta chains below, sequenced in a study of cytomegalovirus exposure and HLA in healthy donors. The PCR contained 60 Vbeta and 13 Jbeta primers. The data were produced by immunoSEQ multiplex PCR, yet TCRdb's version contains in-frame clones alone and is incomplete. The table lists about 120,000 clones, more than 75% of them singletons. Specimen: PBMCs. The receptors here all came from a woman in her 40s in good health and CMV-seropositive.

The rearrangement joins TRBV19 to TRBJ1-6; D not resolved. From germline, CDR1 is LNHDA and CDR2 SQIVND (reference sequence). Trimming pared 7 bases from V and 7 bases from J, leaving 11 bases between. This CDR3 spans 13 amino acids. In nucleotides, the CDR3 is TGTGCCAGTAACCCGCGATGGAATTCACCCCTCCACTTT. This encodes CASNPRWNSPLHF.

The CDR3 is CASSLGGGTSGQETQYF. In nucleotides, the CDR3 is TGTGCCAGCAGCTTGGGAGGCGGGACTAGCGGGCAAGAGACCCAGTACTTC. The chain links TRBV5-4 to TRBJ2-5; 12 bases align to TRBD2. CDR1 and CDR2 (germline): SGHNT, YYREEE (reference sequence). The V segment lost 0 bases and the J segment 2 bases; nucleotides outside the gene matches: 5. The CDR3 length is 17 residues.